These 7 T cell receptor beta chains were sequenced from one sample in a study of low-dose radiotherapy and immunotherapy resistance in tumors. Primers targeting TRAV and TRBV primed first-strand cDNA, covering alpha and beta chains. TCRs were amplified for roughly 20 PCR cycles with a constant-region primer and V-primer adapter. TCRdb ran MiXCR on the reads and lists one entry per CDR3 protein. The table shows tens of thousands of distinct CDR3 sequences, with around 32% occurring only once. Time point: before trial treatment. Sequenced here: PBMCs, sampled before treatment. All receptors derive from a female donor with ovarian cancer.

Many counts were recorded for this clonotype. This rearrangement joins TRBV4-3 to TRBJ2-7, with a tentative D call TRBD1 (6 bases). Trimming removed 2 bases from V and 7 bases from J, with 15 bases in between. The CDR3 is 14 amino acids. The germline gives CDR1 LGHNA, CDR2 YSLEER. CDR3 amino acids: CASSQIDRIGEQYF. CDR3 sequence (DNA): TGCGCCAGCAGCCAAATCGACAGGATTGGAGAGCAGTACTTC.

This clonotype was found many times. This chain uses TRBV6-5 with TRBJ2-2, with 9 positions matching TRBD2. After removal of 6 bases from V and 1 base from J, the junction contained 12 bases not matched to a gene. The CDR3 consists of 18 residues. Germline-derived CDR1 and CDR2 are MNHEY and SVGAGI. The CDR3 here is CASRSTKGLARNTGELFF. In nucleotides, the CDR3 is TGTGCCAGCAGGTCTACGAAGGGACTAGCAAGGAACACCGGGGAGCTGTTTTTT.

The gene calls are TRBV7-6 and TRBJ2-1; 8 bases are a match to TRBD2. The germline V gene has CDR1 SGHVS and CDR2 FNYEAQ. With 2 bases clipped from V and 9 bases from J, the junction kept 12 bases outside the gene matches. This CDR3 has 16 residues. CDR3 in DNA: TGTGCCAGCAGCTTAAAATTCGGGAGGGCCTCGGGTGAGCAGTTCTTC. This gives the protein CASSLKFGRASGEQFF.

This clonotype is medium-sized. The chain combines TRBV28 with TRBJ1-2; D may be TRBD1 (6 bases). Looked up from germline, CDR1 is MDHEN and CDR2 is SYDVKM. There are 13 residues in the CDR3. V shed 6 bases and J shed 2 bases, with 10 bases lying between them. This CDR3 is CASRATGNYGYTF. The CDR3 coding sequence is TGTGCCAGCAGAGCCACAGGGAACTATGGCTACACCTTC.

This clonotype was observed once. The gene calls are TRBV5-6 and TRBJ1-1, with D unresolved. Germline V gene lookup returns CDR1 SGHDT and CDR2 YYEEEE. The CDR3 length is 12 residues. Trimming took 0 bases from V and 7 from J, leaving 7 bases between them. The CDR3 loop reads CASSLGQIEAFF. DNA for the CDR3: TGTGCCAGCAGCTTGGGTCAGATTGAAGCTTTCTTT.

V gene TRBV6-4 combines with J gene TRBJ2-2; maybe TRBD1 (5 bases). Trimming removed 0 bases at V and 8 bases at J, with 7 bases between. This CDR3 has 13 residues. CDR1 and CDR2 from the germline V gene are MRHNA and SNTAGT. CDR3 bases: TGTGCCAGCAGTGACTCCCAGGGAGGGGAGCTGTTTTTT. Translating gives CASSDSQGGELFF.

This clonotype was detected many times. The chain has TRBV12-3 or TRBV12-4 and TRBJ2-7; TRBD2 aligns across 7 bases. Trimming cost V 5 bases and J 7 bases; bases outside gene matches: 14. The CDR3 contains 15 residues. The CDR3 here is CASSRTTYTGGEQYF. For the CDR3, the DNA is TGTGCCAGCAGTAGGACTACCTACACCGGGGGGGAGCAGTACTTC.